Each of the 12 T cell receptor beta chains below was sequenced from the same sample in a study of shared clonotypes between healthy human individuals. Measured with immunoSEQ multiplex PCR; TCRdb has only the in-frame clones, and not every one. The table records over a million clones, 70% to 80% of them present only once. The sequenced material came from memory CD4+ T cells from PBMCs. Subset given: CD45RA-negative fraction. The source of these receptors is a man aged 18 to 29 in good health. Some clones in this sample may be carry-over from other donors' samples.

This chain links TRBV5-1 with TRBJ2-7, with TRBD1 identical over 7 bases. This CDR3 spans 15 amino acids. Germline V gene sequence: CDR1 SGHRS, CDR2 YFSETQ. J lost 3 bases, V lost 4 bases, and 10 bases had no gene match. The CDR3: CASSEEGRGLYEQYF. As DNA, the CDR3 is TGCGCCAGCAGCGAAGAAGGAAGGGGGCTCTACGAGCAGTACTTC.

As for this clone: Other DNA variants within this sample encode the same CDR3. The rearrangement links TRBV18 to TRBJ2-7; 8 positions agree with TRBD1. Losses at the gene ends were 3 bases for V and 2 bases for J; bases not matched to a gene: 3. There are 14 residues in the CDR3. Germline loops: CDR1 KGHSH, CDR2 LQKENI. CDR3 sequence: CASSPGTGTYEQYF. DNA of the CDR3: TGTGCCAGCTCACCCGGGACAGGCACCTACGAGCAGTACTTC. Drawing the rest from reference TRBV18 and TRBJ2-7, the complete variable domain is NAGVMQNPRHLVRRRGQEARLRCSPMKGHSHVYWYRQLPEEGLKFMVYLQKENIIDESGMPKERFSAEFPKEGPSILRIQQVVRGDSAAYFCASSPGTGTYEQYFGPGTRLTVT.

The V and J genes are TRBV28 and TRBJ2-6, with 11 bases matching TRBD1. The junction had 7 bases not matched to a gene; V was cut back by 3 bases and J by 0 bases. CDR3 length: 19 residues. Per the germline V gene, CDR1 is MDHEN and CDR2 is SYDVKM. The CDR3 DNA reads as TGTGCCAGCAGTTTCCCACCGGGGACAGGGGGCTCTGGGGCCAACGTCCTGACTTTC. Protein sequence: CASSFPPGTGGSGANVLTF. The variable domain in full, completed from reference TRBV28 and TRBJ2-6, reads DVKVTQSSRYLVKRTGEKVFLECVQDMDHENMFWYRQDPGLGLRLIYFSYDVKMKEKGDIPEGYSVSREKKERFSLILESASTNQTSMYLCASSFPPGTGGSGANVLTFGAGSRLTVL.

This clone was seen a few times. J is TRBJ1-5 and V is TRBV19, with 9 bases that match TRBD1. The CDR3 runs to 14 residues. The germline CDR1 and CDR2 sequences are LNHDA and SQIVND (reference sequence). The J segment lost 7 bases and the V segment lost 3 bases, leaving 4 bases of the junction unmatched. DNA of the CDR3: TGTGCCAGTAGTATCATGGGACAGGGACAGCCCCAGCATTTT. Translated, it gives CASSIMGQGQPQHF.

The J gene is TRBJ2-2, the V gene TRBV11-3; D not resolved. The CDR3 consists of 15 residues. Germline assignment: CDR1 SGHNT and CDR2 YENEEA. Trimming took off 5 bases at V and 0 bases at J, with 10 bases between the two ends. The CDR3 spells CASSQRRPNTGELFF. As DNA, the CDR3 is TGTGCCAGCAGCCAACGTAGGCCGAACACCGGGGAGCTGTTTTTT. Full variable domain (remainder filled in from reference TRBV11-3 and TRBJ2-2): EAGVVQSPRYKIIEKKQPVAFWCNPISGHNTLYWYLQNLGQGPELLIRYENEEAVDDSQLPKDRFSAERLKGVDSTLKIQPAELGDSAVYLCASSQRRPNTGELFFGEGSRLTVL.

This CDR3 reads CASQGQVDGYTF. CDR3 in DNA: TGTGCCAGCCAAGGACAGGTGGATGGCTACACCTTC. V usage is TRBV2 and J usage is TRBJ1-2; 7 bases are shared with TRBD1. In germline, CDR1 is SNHLY, CDR2 FYNNEI. The CDR3 extends over 12 amino acids. Trimming cost V 8 bases and J 6 bases; bases outside gene matches: 6.

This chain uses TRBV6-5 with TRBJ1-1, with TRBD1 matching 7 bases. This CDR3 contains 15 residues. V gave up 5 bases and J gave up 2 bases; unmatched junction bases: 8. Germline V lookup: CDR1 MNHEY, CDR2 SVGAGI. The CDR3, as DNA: TGTGCCAGCAGTCGTTGGGGACAGTTCAACACTGAAGCTTTCTTT. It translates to CASSRWGQFNTEAFF.

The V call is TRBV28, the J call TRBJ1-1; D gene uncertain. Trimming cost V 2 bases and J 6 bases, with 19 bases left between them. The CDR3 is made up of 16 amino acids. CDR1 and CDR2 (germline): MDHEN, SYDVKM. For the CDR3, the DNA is TGTGCCAGCAGTTTAATCGGCAGGAATGGGCGGGCTGAAGCTTTCTTT. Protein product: CASSLIGRNGRAEAFF.

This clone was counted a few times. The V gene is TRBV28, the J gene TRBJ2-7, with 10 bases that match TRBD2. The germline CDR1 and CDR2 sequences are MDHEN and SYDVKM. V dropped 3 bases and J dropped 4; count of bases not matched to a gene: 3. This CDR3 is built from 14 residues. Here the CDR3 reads CASSLGLASYEQYF. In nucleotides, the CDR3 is TGTGCCAGCAGTTTGGGACTAGCGTCTTACGAGCAGTACTTC.

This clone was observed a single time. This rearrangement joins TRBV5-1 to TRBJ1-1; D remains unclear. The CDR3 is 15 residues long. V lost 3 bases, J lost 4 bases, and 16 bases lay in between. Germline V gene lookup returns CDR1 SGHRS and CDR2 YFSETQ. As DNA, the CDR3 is TGCGCCAGCAGCTCGATCGGCCCCGAGAGCACTGAAGCTTTCTTT. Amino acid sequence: CASSSIGPESTEAFF.

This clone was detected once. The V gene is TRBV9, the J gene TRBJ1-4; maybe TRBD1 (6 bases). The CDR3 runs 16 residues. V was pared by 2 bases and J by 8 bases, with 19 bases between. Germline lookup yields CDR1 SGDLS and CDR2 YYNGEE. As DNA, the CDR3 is TGTGCCAGCAGCGTCTTTACAGGGCTAAGAGGAGAAAAACTGTTTTTT. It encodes CASSVFTGLRGEKLFF.

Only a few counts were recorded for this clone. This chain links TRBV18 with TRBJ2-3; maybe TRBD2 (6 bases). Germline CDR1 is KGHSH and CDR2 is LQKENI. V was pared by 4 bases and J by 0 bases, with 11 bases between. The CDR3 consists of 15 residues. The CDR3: CASSLTGGSTDTQYF. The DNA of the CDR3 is TGTGCCAGCTCACTCACCGGGGGAAGCACAGATACGCAGTATTTT.